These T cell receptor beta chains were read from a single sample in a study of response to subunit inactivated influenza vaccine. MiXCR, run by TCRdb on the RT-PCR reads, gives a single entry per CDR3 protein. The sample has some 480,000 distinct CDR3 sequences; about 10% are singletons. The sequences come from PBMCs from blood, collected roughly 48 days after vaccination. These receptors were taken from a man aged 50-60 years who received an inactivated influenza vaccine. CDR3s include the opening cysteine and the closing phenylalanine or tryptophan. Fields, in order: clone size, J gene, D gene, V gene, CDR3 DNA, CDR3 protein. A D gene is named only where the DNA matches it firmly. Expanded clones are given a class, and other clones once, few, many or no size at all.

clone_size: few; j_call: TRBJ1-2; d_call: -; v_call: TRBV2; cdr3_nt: TGTGCCAGCAGTGAGGGATTACTCCATGGCTACACCTTC; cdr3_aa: CASSEGLLHGYTF
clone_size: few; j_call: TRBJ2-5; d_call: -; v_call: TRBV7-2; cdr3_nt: TGTGCCAGCAGCTTATTAGGGGTGGCCCAGTACTTC; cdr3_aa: CASSLLGVAQYF
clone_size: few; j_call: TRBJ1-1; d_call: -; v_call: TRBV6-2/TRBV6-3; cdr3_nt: TGTGCCATCCGGTCCTGGGCGGGAGGCACTGAAGCTTTCTTT; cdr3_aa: CAIRSWAGGTEAFF
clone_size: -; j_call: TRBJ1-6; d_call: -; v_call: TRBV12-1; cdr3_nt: TGTGCCAGCATAGGCTCCTATAATTCACCCCTCCACTTT; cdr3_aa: CASIGSYNSPLHF
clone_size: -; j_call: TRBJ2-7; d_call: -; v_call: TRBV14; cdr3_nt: TGTGCCAGCGGAGCCTGGGAGCCGGGCGAGCAGTACTTC; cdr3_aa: CASGAWEPGEQYF
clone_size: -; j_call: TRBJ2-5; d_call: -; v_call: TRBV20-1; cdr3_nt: TGCAGTGCTATCAAAACGGGGGAGACCCAGTACTTC; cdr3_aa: CSAIKTGETQYF
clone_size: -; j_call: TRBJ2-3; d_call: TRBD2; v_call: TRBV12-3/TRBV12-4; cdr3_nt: TGTGCCAGCAGTTTTCGGGGGGGGCCAGGGACAGATACGCAGTATTTT; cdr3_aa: CASSFRGGPGTDTQYF
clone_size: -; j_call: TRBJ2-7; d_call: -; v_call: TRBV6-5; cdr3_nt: TGTGCCAGCAGTTACTTCGACAGCCCCTACGAGCAGTACTTC; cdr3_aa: CASSYFDSPYEQYF
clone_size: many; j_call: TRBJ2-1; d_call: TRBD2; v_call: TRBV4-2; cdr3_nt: TGTGCCAGCAGCCAAGCCCCTAGCGGGAATCTGGACAATGAGCAGTTCTTC; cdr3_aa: CASSQAPSGNLDNEQFF
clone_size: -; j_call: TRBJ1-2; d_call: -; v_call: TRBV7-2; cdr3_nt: TGTGCCAGCAGCCAATTTTCGCAGGAGCGGGGACTCTATGGCTACACCTTC; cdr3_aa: CASSQFSQERGLYGYTF
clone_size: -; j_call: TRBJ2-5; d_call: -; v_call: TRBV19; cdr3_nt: TGTGCCAGTAGTATTTCGGAGACCCAGTACTTC; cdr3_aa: CASSISETQYF
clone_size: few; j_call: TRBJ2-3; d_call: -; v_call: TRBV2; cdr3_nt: TGTGCCAGCAGTTCCCCGACTGGGTTCAGCACAGATACGCAGTATTTT; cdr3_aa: CASSSPTGFSTDTQYF
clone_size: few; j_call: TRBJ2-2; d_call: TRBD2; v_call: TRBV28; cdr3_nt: TGTGCCAGCAGTTTCGGCGGGGGGGCGAGCGGGGAGCTGTTTTTT; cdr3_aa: CASSFGGGASGELFF
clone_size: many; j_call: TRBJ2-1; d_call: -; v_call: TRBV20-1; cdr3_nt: TGCAGTGCTAGATCCCGGGACGGTGGGCAGTTCTTC; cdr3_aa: CSARSRDGGQFF
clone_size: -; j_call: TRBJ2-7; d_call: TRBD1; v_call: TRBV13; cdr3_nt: TGTGCCAGCAGCTCCCCGGGACAGGGGTGGGAGCAGTACTTC; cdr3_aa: CASSSPGQGWEQYF
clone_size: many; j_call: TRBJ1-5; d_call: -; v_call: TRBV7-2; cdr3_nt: TGTGCCAGCAGCTTAGATAGGGGAGGGTTTCAGCCCCAGCATTTT; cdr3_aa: CASSLDRGGFQPQHF
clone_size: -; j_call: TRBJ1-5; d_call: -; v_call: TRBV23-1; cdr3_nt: TGCGCCAGCAGTCATGGAAGAGCAAGTCAGCCCCAGCATTTT; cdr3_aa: CASSHGRASQPQHF
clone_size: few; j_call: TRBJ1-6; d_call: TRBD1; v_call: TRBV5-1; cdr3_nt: TGCGCCAGCAGCCAGAAGGGACAGGGAAGTTCACCCCTCCACTTT; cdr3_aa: CASSQKGQGSSPLHF
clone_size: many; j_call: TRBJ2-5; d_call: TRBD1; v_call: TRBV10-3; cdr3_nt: TGTGCCATCAGTGGCTCCCAGGGGGAAGAGACCCAGTACTTC; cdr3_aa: CAISGSQGEETQYF
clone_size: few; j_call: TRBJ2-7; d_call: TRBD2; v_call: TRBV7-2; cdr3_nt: TGTGCCAGCAGCTTAAAACTAGCGGGAGACGAGCAGTACTTC; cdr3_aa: CASSLKLAGDEQYF
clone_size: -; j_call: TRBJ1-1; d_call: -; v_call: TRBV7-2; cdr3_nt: TGTGCCAGCAGCTTAGGGGGGACGGCCCTAAACACTGAAGCTTTCTTT; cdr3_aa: CASSLGGTALNTEAFF
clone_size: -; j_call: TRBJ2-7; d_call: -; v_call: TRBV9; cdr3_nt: TGTGCCAGCGGCCCGCAGGCAGGGTTCTCCTACGAGCAGTACTTC; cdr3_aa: CASGPQAGFSYEQYF
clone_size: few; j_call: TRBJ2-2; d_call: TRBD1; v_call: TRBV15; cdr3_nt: TGTGCCACCAGCAGAGAACAGGGGGCGATCGGGGAGCTGTTTTTT; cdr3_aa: CATSREQGAIGELFF
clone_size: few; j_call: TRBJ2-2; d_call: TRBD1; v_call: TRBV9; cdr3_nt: TGTGCCAGCAGCGTAGTGGGGACAGGGTTATCCGGGGAGCTGTTTTTT; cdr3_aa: CASSVVGTGLSGELFF
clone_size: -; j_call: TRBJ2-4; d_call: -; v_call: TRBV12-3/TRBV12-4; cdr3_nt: TGTGCCAGCAGTTTAGGGGGGACTCTAGCCAAAAACATTCAGTACTTC; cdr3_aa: CASSLGGTLAKNIQYF
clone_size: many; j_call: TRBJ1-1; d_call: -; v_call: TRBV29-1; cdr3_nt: TGCAGCGTCACTCACCGGGTCCAAACCACTGAAGCTTTCTTT; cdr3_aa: CSVTHRVQTTEAFF
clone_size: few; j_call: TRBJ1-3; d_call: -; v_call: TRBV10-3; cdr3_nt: TGTGCCACGAGGGGGGGATCTGGAAACACCATATATTTT; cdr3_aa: CATRGGSGNTIYF
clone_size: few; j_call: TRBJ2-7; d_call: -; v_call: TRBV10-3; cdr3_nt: TGTGCCATCAGTGAGTCATTGGACAGCGCCTCCTACGAGCAGTACTTC; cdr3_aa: CAISESLDSASYEQYF
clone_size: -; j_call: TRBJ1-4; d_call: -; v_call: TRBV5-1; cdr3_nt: TGCGCCAGCAGCCCAACGTTTACTGAAAAACTGTTTTTT; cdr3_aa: CASSPTFTEKLFF
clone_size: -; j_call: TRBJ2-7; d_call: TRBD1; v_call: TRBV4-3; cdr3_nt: TGCGCCAGCAGCCTCAGCCGGACAGGGCTCGAGCAGTACTTC; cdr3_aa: CASSLSRTGLEQYF
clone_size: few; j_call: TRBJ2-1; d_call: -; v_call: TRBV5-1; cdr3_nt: TGCGCCAGCAGCTTATGGGGGGGCCGGTCCTACAATGAGCAGTTCTTC; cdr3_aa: CASSLWGGRSYNEQFF
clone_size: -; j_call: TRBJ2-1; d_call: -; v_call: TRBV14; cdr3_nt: TGTGCCAGCAGCCAAGGACAGTTTCTTCGAGAGGGCTCCTACAATGAGCAGTTCTTC; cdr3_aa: CASSQGQFLREGSYNEQFF
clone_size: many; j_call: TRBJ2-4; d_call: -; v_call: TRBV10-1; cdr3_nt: TGCGCCAGCAGTGAGTGGGCAATCGGAGCCAAAAACATTCAGTACTTC; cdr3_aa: CASSEWAIGAKNIQYF
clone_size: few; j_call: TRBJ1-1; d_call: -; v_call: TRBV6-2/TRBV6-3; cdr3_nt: TGTGCCAGCAGCAGAACCGGGAATGAAGCTTTCTTT; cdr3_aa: CASSRTGNEAFF
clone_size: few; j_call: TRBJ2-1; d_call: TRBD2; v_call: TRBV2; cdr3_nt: TGTGCCAGCAGGGTAACTAGCGGGGGGAGCGGTGAGCAGTTCTTC; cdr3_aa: CASRVTSGGSGEQFF
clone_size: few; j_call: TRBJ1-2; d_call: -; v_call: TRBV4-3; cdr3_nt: TGCGCCAGCAGCCAAGATCCGGGACTCGACTATGGCTACACCTTC; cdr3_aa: CASSQDPGLDYGYTF
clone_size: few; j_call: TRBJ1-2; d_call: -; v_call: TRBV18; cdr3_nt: TGTGCCAGCTCACCACCGGGACACGACCTCTATGGCTACACCTTC; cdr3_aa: CASSPPGHDLYGYTF